This T cell receptor (beta chain) was captured in a study of T-cell memory formation after mild COVID-19. TCRdb reprocessed the 5' RACE reads via MiXCR and lists one record per CDR3 protein. The sample consists of 100,000 or so distinct CDR3 sequences, over 8.5% of them appearing once. This clonotype has only one observation. Deletions cut 0 bases from V and 1 base from J, with 13 bases between. The germline CDR1 and CDR2 sequences are SGHAT and FQNNGV. The CDR3 has 17 residues. Sequencing used PBMCs or a T cell subset sorted from them (not recorded which). The sequence derives from a man aged 18-30 years who had mild COVID-19 (a few samples of this study predate the infection). Cell type and time point are not known. V is TRBV11-2 and J is TRBJ2-1, with D maybe TRBD2 (7 bases). The CDR3 DNA follows: TGTGCCAGCAGCTTAGATCGAGGGGGGGTTTCCTACAATGAGCAGTTCTTC. It specifies CASSLDRGGVSYNEQFF.